This entry features one T cell receptor (beta chain) sequence. Its target is unknown. Other nucleotide sequences in the sample specify the same CDR3. This entry is derived from a study of shared clonotypes between healthy human individuals. Study-level results: Generally, naive subsets (rather than memory subsets) showed larger estimated richness. Donor scarcity curtailed the genetic and exposure-history diversity represented herein.

Assay execution proceeded at the deep level. Researchers divided each subset's genomic DNA evenly across several immunoSEQ plates. The assay was immunoSEQ multiplex PCR, and TCRdb's table has in-frame clones only and misses some. The repertoire holds about 1,900,000 clones, with about 95% as singletons. CD45RO negativity and positive selection for CCR7 defined naive CD8 cells, a population that excluded terminally differentiated effector memory CD45RA+ cells. Germline V gene lookup returns CDR1 MNHEY and CDR2 SMNVEV (reference sequence). The CDR3 is 15 residues long. Trimming at V came to 4 bases and at J to 7 bases, leaving 6 bases not matched to a gene.

The J gene is TRBJ2-1, the V gene TRBV27; 11 nucleotides agree with TRBD2. Specimen: naive CD8+ T cells sorted from blood. This clonotype was obtained from a man younger than 30 in good health. CDR3 bases: TGTGCCAGCAGTTCGTTAGCGGGGGGGCTGAATGAGCAGTTCTTC. Translating it yields CASSSLAGGLNEQFF.